This T cell receptor beta chain was observed in a study of shared clonotypes between healthy human individuals. Naivety among CD8 cells was defined by CD45RO negativity and positive CCR7 selection, thereby excluding terminally differentiated effector memory CD45RA+ cells. Study-level findings and limits: In this cohort, only blood was sampled, and tissue repertoires likely differ. Shared clonotypes across all four donors exceeded non-shared ones in generation probability.

To note about this clone: The antigen is unknown. The identical CDR3 is also encoded by other nucleotide sequences in the sample.

The study ran the assay at deep level. An even split of each subset's genomic DNA across several immunoSEQ plates was performed. Repertoires were generated with immunoSEQ multiplex PCR, while TCRdb's copy carries only in-frame clones and drops some. Of 2 million or so clones in the sample, 85% to 95% were seen once. The CDR3 runs 14 residues. V was pared by 2 bases and J by 0 bases, with 5 bases between. The germline gives CDR1 GTSNPN, CDR2 SVGIG (reference sequence). This receptor was identified in a man aged 18 to 30 in good health. Sequencing was carried out using naive CD8+ T cells sorted from blood. V usage is TRBV30 and J usage is TRBJ2-6; no reliable D call. The CDR3 loop reads CAWSIGSGANVLTF. In DNA form, the CDR3 reads TGTGCCTGGAGTATTGGCTCTGGGGCCAACGTCCTGACTTTC.